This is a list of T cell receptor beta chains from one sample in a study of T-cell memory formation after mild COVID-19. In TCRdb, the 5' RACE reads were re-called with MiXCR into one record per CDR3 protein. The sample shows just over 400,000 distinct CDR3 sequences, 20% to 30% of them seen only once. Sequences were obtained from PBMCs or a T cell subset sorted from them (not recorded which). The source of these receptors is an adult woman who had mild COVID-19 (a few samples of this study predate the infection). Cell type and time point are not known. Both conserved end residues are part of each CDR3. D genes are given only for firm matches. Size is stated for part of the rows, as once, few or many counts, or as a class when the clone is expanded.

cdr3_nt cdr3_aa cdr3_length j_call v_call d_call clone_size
TGTGCCAGCAGCCGAATAGTAGCAGCCCTCGGCTCCTACGAGCAGTACTTC CASSRIVAALGSYEQYF 17 TRBJ2-7 TRBV7-2 . few
TGTGCCACCAGTGACCCCGGACAGGGAAGAACTGAAGCTTTCTTT CATSDPGQGRTEAFF 15 TRBJ1-1 TRBV24-1 TRBD1 .
TGCAGTGCTCGGGCGCAGGGGACCCGAGAGACCCAGTACTTC CSARAQGTRETQYF 14 TRBJ2-5 TRBV20-1 . .
TGTGCCAGCAGCCCTGGGTTCTTC CASSPGFF 8 TRBJ2-1 TRBV7-8 . .
TGTGCCAGCAGCCAACTTTGGAGTCAGCCCCAGCATTTT CASSQLWSQPQHF 13 TRBJ1-5 TRBV6-5 . .
TGTGCCAGCAGCCACTATAATTCACCCCTCCACTTT CASSHYNSPLHF 12 TRBJ1-6 TRBV7-3 . .
TGTGCCAGCAGCTTAGGATGGGAGAACTACAATGAGCAGTTCTTC CASSLGWENYNEQFF 15 TRBJ2-1 TRBV11-2 . .
TGTGCCAGCAGCCCAGGGGTAGCTGGGGAGACCCAGTACTTC CASSPGVAGETQYF 14 TRBJ2-5 TRBV7-3 . .
TGTGCCAGCTCACTCGGGCTAGCGGGGGAGACCCAGTACTTC CASSLGLAGETQYF 14 TRBJ2-5 TRBV5-1 TRBD2 many
TGCGCCAGCAGCTTGATGTATAGCGGGGGATCCTACGAGCAGTACTTC CASSLMYSGGSYEQYF 16 TRBJ2-7 TRBV5-1 TRBD2 .
TGTGCCAGCAGCCAAGCCCGCACTGAAGCTTTCTTT CASSQARTEAFF 12 TRBJ1-1 TRBV3-1 . few
TGCGCCAGCAGCTTGGTAGCGGGAGGGCCGGATAAGCAGTATTTT CASSLVAGGPDKQYF 15 TRBJ2-3 TRBV5-1 TRBD2 .
TGTGCCACCAGCGGGGGGTTGAGGCAGGGGACAGATACGCAGTATTTT CATSGGLRQGTDTQYF 16 TRBJ2-3 TRBV15 . few
TGTGCCAGCAGCCCAGGACTAGCGGGGGACCGCCCTCGGGGGCTCTACGAGCAGTACTTC CASSPGLAGDRPRGLYEQYF 20 TRBJ2-7 TRBV3-1 TRBD2 .
TGTGCCAGCTCACCACCATTAGGGCGTGAAAAACTGTTTTTT CASSPPLGREKLFF 14 TRBJ1-4 TRBV18 . .
TGTGCCAGCAGCTTAGCCAGACGAGAGAAAGGACTGTTTTTT CASSLARREKGLFF 14 TRBJ1-4 TRBV7-6 . few
TGTGCCAGCATCCCCGAGCTGGGGACTAGCTCGTACAATGAGCAGTTCTTC CASIPELGTSSYNEQFF 17 TRBJ2-1 TRBV7-6 TRBD2 few
TGCAGTGCTATGACGGGGGAGGACACTGAAGCTTTCTTT CSAMTGEDTEAFF 13 TRBJ1-1 TRBV20-1 . .
TGTGCCACCAGCAGCAGACAGGGGAGCAATCAGCCCCAGCATTTT CATSSRQGSNQPQHF 15 TRBJ1-5 TRBV15 TRBD1 .
TGCAGCGTGGGGGCGGAGAGCTACACCTTC CSVGAESYTF 10 TRBJ1-2 TRBV29-1 . few
TGTGCCACCAGCAGAGGACAGGACTACAATGAGCAGTTCTTC CATSRGQDYNEQFF 14 TRBJ2-1 TRBV15 . few
TGTGCCAGCAGCCCCGCCCTGGATGAGCAGTTCTTC CASSPALDEQFF 12 TRBJ2-1 TRBV5-5 . .
TGTGCCACCAGTCGGCTCGGAGGGGGCACAGATACGCAGTATTTT CATSRLGGGTDTQYF 15 TRBJ2-3 TRBV15 . .
TGTGCCATCAGTGGGGGACCTTTAGGGGGCATGTACGAGCAGTACTTC CAISGGPLGGMYEQYF 16 TRBJ2-7 TRBV10-3 TRBD1 .